The TCR beta chain described here comes from a study of shared clonotypes between healthy human individuals. For the study at large: Sampling drew on donors who were a couple of women and a few men aged 18 to 49. Study-level findings and limits: In general, naive subsets displayed greater estimated richness than memory subsets did.

Donors comprised only Caucasian adults living in Nashville, Tennessee. This clone was seen more than once but under ten times. What it binds is not known. Libraries were prepared by immunoSEQ multiplex PCR; TCRdb keeps only in-frame clonotypes and omits some of them. The sample has hundreds of thousands of clones, around four fifths seen once; the top ten hold around 1.7%. The receptor's source is a woman aged 25 to 39 in good health. The sequenced sample consisted of memory CD4+ T cells sorted from blood. The subset was: CD45RA-negative fraction.

The CDR3 spells CASSFQDPRGGNEQFF. CDR3 DNA: TGTGCCAGCAGTTTCCAAGACCCCCGAGGAGGCAATGAGCAGTTCTTC. J is TRBJ2-1 and V is TRBV27; perhaps TRBD2 as D (5 bases). Trimming left V 3 bases short and J 6 bases short, with 18 bases between. From germline, CDR1 is MNHEY and CDR2 SMNVEV (reference sequence). The CDR3 covers 16 residues.